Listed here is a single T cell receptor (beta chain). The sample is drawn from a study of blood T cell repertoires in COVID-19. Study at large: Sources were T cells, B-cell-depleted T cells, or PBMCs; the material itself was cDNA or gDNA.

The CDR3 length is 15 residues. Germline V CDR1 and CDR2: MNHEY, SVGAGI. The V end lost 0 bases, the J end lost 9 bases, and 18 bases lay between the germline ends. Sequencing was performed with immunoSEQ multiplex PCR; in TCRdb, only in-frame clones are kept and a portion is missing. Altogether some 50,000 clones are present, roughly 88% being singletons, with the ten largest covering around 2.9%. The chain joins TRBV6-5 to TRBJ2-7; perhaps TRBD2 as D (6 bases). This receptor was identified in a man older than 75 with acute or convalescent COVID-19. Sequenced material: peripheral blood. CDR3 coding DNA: TGTGCCAGCAGTTACTCTCCATGGGGGGAAACGGGGCAGTACTTC. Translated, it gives CASSYSPWGETGQYF.